These 29 T cell receptor beta chains were sequenced from one sample in a study of blood T cells in healthy people across ages. Together with a sample-barcoded 5' primer, a J-beta primer mix was included in a second PCR lasting about 6 to 12 cycles. TCRdb ran MiXCR on the 5' RACE reads and lists one entry per CDR3 protein. The repertoire has 800,000 or so distinct CDR3 sequences, about 46% of them found once; the top ten carry 15% to 20%. The sample was blood. The receptors shown here come from a man aged 80 or over in good health.

Remarks on this clonotype: At one of its ends the junction is not consistent with the germline gene, which may arise from a read error. The J gene is TRBJ2-5, the V gene TRBV12-3 or TRBV12-4; the D gene is possibly TRBD1 (5 bases). The J call is in doubt because the DNA end fits TRBJ2-7 better. This CDR3 comprises 13 residues. CDR3 protein: CAGSPTAYYEQYF. The CDR3 DNA sequence: TGTGCCGGCAGCCCGACAGCTTACTACGAGCAGTACTTC.

The V and J genes are TRBV12-3 or TRBV12-4 and TRBJ2-2, with D unclear. There are 14 residues in the CDR3. Trimming removed 7 bases from V and 1 base from J, with 10 bases in between. The CDR3 bases are TGTGCCAGCAACGCCGCCGGGAACACCGGGGAGCTGTTTTTT. This encodes CASNAAGNTGELFF.

This clonotype has at least ten counts. The chain is built from TRBV15 and TRBJ2-5; D remains unclear. Germline CDR1 and CDR2: LNHNV and YYDKDF (reference sequence). The V gene lost 1 base and the J gene lost 11 bases, with 8 bases spanning the gap. The CDR3 covers 11 residues. The CDR3 bases are TGTGCCACCAGCAGAGGTGATGAGCAGTACTTC. This sequence encodes CATSRGDEQYF.

The V gene is TRBV29-1, the J gene TRBJ2-7; D is unclear. V lost 5 bases and J lost 2, with 19 bases in between. CDR1 is SQVTM and CDR2 is ANQGSEA in the germline V gene. This CDR3 has 15 amino acids. The CDR3 DNA is TGCAGCGTTACCTATGTCACGGGCGACACCTACGAGCAGTACTTC. It yields the protein CSVTYVTGDTYEQYF.

Concerning this clonotype: A single base separates this from a much larger clone, so it may be a read error. The genes are TRBV6-6 and TRBJ2-1; D is perhaps TRBD2 (6 bases). Trimming stripped 4 bases from V and 13 bases from J, with 17 bases between. This CDR3 has 13 residues. Germline V lookup: CDR1 MNHNY, CDR2 SVGAGI (reference sequence). The CDR3 DNA sequence: TGTGCCAGCAGTTTCGGGAGTTCAGAGACCCAGTTCTTC. Its protein product is CASSFGSSETQFF.

This chain links TRBV5-1 with TRBJ1-5; no definite D call. CDR1 is SGHRS and CDR2 is YFSETQ in the germline V gene. The V end lost 0 bases, the J end lost 0 bases, and 7 bases lay between the germline ends. The CDR3 has 15 amino acids. The CDR3 coding sequence is TGCGCCAGCAGCTTGGGACACGGTAGCAATCAGCCCCAGCATTTT. The encoded protein is CASSLGHGSNQPQHF. Full variable domain (rest looked up from reference TRBV5-1 and TRBJ1-5): KAGVTQTPRYLIKTRGQQVTLSCSPISGHRSVSWYQQTPGQGLQFLFEYFSETQRNKGNFPGRFSGRQFSNSRSEMNVSTLELGDSALYLCASSLGHGSNQPQHFGDGTRLSIL.

CDR3 coding DNA: TGCAGTGCTGATGGGGATTTCTACAATGAGCAGTACTTC. Translated: CSADGDFYNEQYF. The V gene is TRBV20-1, the J gene TRBJ2-5; D not certain. Trimming pared 5 bases from V and 11 bases from J, leaving 21 bases between. The CDR3 is 13 residues long. Germline values: CDR1 DFQATT, CDR2 SNEGSKA (reference sequence).

This clonotype was recorded once. The J gene is TRBJ2-1, the V gene TRBV11-2; TRBD1 matches at 7 bases. This CDR3 has 16 amino acids. V shed 5 bases and J 5 bases; nucleotides not matched to a gene: 12. CDR1 is SGHAT and CDR2 is FQNNGV in the germline V gene. The CDR3 region has the DNA TGTGCCAGCAGCACCCTCGACAGGGAATACGACAATGAGCAGTTCTTC. This encodes CASSTLDREYDNEQFF.

The chain recombines TRBV20-1 with TRBJ2-1; TRBD2 matches 7 bases. Trimming removed 5 bases from V and 0 bases from J; junction bases left unmatched: 7. Germline CDR1 is DFQATT and CDR2 is SNEGSKA (reference sequence). The CDR3 extends over 15 amino acids. This CDR3 reads CSAFRGGSSYNEQFF. CDR3 sequence (DNA): TGCAGTGCTTTCCGCGGGGGTAGCTCCTACAATGAGCAGTTCTTC.

The V gene is TRBV20-1, the J gene TRBJ2-7, with 9 bases fitting TRBD1. The length of the CDR3 is 13 residues. V lost 4 bases to trimming and J lost 4 bases; unmatched junction nucleotides: 5. The germline V gene has CDR1 DFQATT and CDR2 SNEGSKA (reference sequence). This chain's CDR3 is CSANRDRAYEQYF. As DNA, the CDR3 is TGCAGTGCTAACCGGGACAGGGCTTACGAGCAGTACTTC.

This clonotype was observed a handful of times. The chain combines TRBV7-9 with TRBJ2-2; D not resolved. The V gene lost 5 bases and the J gene lost 7 bases, with 11 bases spanning the gap. CDR3 length equals 13 residues. Germline V CDR1 and CDR2: SEHNR, FQNEAQ (reference sequence). The chain's CDR3 is CASSPPADGELFF. DNA of the CDR3: TGTGCCAGCAGCCCCCCGGCGGACGGGGAGCTGTTTTTT.

J is TRBJ2-3 and V is TRBV4-2; the match to TRBD2 covers 11 bases. CDR3 length equals 17 residues. The germline V gene has CDR1 LGHNA and CDR2 YNFKEQ. The J segment lost 4 bases and the V segment lost 0 bases, leaving 6 bases of the junction unmatched. The CDR3: CASSQEIAGGYPDTQYF. As DNA, the CDR3 is TGTGCCAGCAGCCAAGAAATAGCGGGAGGGTATCCAGATACGCAGTATTTT.

This clonotype was counted a few times. The rearrangement uses TRBV7-2 and TRBJ2-5, with 9 bases that match TRBD1. Germline V gene sequence: CDR1 SGHTA, CDR2 FQGNSA. V lost 4 bases, J lost 4 bases, and 7 bases stayed unmatched. The CDR3 runs to 15 residues. The CDR3 DNA follows: TGTGCCAGCAGCTCCTCCGGGACAGGGAGAGAGACCCAGTACTTC. It yields the protein CASSSSGTGRETQYF.

This clonotype was counted between two and nine times. The J gene is TRBJ2-1, the V gene TRBV12-3 or TRBV12-4; D perhaps matches TRBD1 (6 bases). The CDR3 is 15 amino acids. Trimming took 6 bases from V and 0 from J, leaving 12 bases between them. The CDR3 DNA reads as TGTGCCAGCAGAGGGACACCGAGCTCCTACAATGAGCAGTTCTTC. It codes for CASRGTPSSYNEQFF.

The chain is built from TRBV7-2 and TRBJ1-5, with 8 bases that match TRBD1. Germline V lookup: CDR1 SGHTA, CDR2 FQGNSA. The CDR3 extends over 16 amino acids. Trimming removed 5 bases from V and 2 bases from J; junction bases left unmatched: 8. The CDR3 sequence: CASSSDRGLGNQPQHF. As DNA, the CDR3 is TGTGCCAGCAGCAGCGACAGGGGTTTGGGCAATCAGCCCCAGCATTTT.

The gene calls are TRBV24-1 and TRBJ2-3; tentative D call: TRBD1 (7 bases). The CDR3 sequence is 17 residues long. Germline CDR1 is KGHDR and CDR2 is SFDVKD. V gave up 7 bases and J gave up 5 bases, with 24 bases separating them. The CDR3 here is CATSLAIADQGGDTQYF. Written as DNA, the CDR3 is TGTGCCACCAGCCTAGCAATAGCGGATCAGGGGGGAGATACGCAGTATTTT.

The chain has TRBV25-1 and TRBJ2-2, with 11 bases lining up with TRBD1. This CDR3 is 15 amino acids long. From germline, CDR1 is MGHDK and CDR2 SYGVNS. V shed 4 bases, J shed 5 bases, and the junction held 3 bases outside the gene matches. Here the CDR3 DNA reads TGTGCCAGCAGTGGGACAGGGGGCCGGACCGGGGAGCTGTTTTTT. Translated, it gives CASSGTGGRTGELFF.

This clonotype showed up just a few times. The V gene is TRBV29-1, the J gene TRBJ2-3; 9 bases align to TRBD1. The junction had 7 bases not matched to a gene; V was cut back by 3 bases and J by 3 bases. The CDR3 contains 15 residues. Germline V gene data show CDR1 as SQVTM and CDR2 as ANQGSEA. CDR3 sequence reads: CSVDSDRGGTDTQYF. CDR3 in DNA: TGCAGCGTTGACTCGGACAGGGGAGGAACAGATACGCAGTATTTT.

The chain carries TRBV20-1 and TRBJ2-4, with TRBD2 identical over 8 bases. There are 15 residues in the CDR3. Germline CDR1 DFQATT, CDR2 SNEGSKA (reference sequence). The V and J ends lost 6 bases and 4 bases, in that order; junction bases with no gene match: 11. The CDR3 spells CSAEVPGLGKNIQYF. The CDR3 DNA reads as TGCAGTGCGGAAGTCCCGGGACTAGGGAAAAACATTCAGTACTTC.

The rearrangement joins TRBV28 to TRBJ2-7; 10 bases are shared with TRBD1. The CDR3 covers 15 residues. Germline V gene data show CDR1 as MDHEN and CDR2 as SYDVKM. J lost 7 bases, V lost 5 bases, and 11 bases had no gene match. CDR3 sequence reads: CASSRQGAIRGEQYF. CDR3 DNA: TGTGCCAGCAGTAGACAGGGGGCGATTAGAGGGGAGCAGTACTTC.

This clonotype appeared once. The chain carries TRBV11-3 and TRBJ2-1; D remains ambiguous. Germline V lookup: CDR1 SGHNT, CDR2 YENEEA. The CDR3 extends over 16 amino acids. Deletions cut 1 base from V and 2 bases from J, with 12 bases between. The CDR3 reads CASSLGPASAYNEQFF. Here the CDR3 DNA reads TGTGCCAGCAGCTTAGGACCTGCATCAGCCTACAATGAGCAGTTCTTC.

The rearrangement links TRBV6-6 to TRBJ2-7, with 9 positions matching TRBD2. Germline values: CDR1 MNHNY, CDR2 SVGAGI (reference sequence). This CDR3 is 14 amino acids long. The J segment lost 4 bases and the V segment lost 4 bases, leaving 5 bases of the junction unmatched. The CDR3 protein is CASSSSGAGYEQYF. Written as DNA, the CDR3 is TGTGCCAGCAGTTCTAGCGGGGCGGGGTACGAGCAGTACTTC.

The chain couples TRBV4-2 to TRBJ2-1; either TRBD1 or TRBD2 may supply D (6 bases each). The V gene lost 0 bases and the J gene lost 4 bases, with 13 bases spanning the gap. Germline V lookup: CDR1 LGHNA, CDR2 YNFKEQ. CDR3 length equals 16 residues. CDR3: CASSQDARGLYNEQFF. DNA of the CDR3: TGTGCCAGCAGCCAAGATGCCCGGGGGCTATACAATGAGCAGTTCTTC.

The rearrangement joins TRBV20-1 to TRBJ2-1, with no clear D. The CDR3 contains 13 residues. V lost 6 bases and J 5 bases, leaving 14 bases between the germline ends. In germline, CDR1 is DFQATT, CDR2 SNEGSKA (reference sequence). CDR3 amino acids: CSATSDAHNEQFF. In nucleotides, the CDR3 is TGCAGTGCCACCTCGGACGCCCACAATGAGCAGTTCTTC.

This clonotype was detected a few times. The V gene is TRBV5-1, the J gene TRBJ2-3; TRBD2 agrees at 12 bases. The ends lost 3 bases at V and 0 bases at J; junction bases unmatched: 2. CDR1 and CDR2 from the germline V gene are SGHRS and YFSETQ. The CDR3 spans 16 residues. The chain's CDR3 is CASSYLAGGSTDTQYF. DNA for the CDR3: TGCGCCAGCAGCTACCTAGCGGGAGGGAGCACAGATACGCAGTATTTT. The full variable domain, rest sourced from reference TRBV5-1 and TRBJ2-3, is KAGVTQTPRYLIKTRGQQVTLSCSPISGHRSVSWYQQTPGQGLQFLFEYFSETQRNKGNFPGRFSGRQFSNSRSEMNVSTLELGDSALYLCASSYLAGGSTDTQYFGPGTRLTVL.

CDR3 in amino acids: CASAPNGHQETQYF. The DNA of the CDR3 is TGCGCCAGCGCGCCGAACGGACACCAAGAGACCCAGTACTTC. The J gene is TRBJ2-5, the V gene TRBV5-1; D unclear. The CDR3 runs 14 residues. Trimming removed 7 bases from V and 0 bases from J, with 13 bases in between. The germline V gene encodes CDR1 SGHRS and CDR2 YFSETQ.

V usage is TRBV6-1 and J usage is TRBJ1-4, with D tentatively TRBD1 (5 bases). The CDR3 is 13 amino acids. V was pared by 6 bases and J by 8 bases, with 13 bases between. Germline CDR1 MNHNS, CDR2 SASEGT. CDR3 nucleotide sequence: TGTGCCAGCAGCTTAAGATCAGGGGAAAAACTGTTTTTT. This encodes CASSLRSGEKLFF.

The V call is TRBV29-1, the J call TRBJ1-6, with D uncertain. Germline V lookup: CDR1 SQVTM, CDR2 ANQGSEA. The CDR3 totals 14 residues. The V and J ends lost 6 bases and 2 bases respectively, with 11 bases between them. The DNA of the CDR3 is TGCAGCGTCGTGGAGGGTACCTATAATTCACCCCTCCACTTT. It encodes CSVVEGTYNSPLHF.

The V and J genes are TRBV30 and TRBJ1-1; perhaps TRBD1 as D (6 bases). The V gene lost 2 bases and the J gene lost 1 base, with 11 bases spanning the gap. CDR3 length: 14 residues. The germline CDR1 and CDR2 sequences are GTSNPN and SVGIG (reference sequence). The CDR3 DNA is TGTGCCTGGAGTCCCAGGACAGAGAACACTGAAGCTTTCTTT. Translation: CAWSPRTENTEAFF.